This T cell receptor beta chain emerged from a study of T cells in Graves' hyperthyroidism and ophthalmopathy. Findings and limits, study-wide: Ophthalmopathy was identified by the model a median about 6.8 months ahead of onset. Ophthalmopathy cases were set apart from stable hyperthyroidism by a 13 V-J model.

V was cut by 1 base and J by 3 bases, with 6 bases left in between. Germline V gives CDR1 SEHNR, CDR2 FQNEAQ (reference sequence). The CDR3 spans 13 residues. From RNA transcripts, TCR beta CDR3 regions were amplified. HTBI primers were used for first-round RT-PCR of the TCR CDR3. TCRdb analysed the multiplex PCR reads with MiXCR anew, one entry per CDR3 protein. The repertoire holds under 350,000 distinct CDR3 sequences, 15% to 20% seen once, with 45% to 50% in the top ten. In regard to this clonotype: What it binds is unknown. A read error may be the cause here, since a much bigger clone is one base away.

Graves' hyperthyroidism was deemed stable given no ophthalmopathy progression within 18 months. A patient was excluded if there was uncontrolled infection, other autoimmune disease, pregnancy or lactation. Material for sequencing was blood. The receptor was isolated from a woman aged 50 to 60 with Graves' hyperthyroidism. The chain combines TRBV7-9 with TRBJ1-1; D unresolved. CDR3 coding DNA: TGTGCCAGCAGCTTAGACACTCACACTGAAGCTTTCTTT. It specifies CASSLDTHTEAFF.